A selection of T cell receptor beta chains follows, all from one sample in a study of response to subunit inactivated influenza vaccine. In TCRdb, the RT-PCR reads were re-called with MiXCR into one record per CDR3 protein. The sample lists 450,000 to 600,000 distinct CDR3 sequences, more than 7% seen once, with 13% in the top ten. Source: PBMCs from blood, taken 23 months after vaccination. These receptors all come from a man aged 50 to 69 who received an inactivated influenza vaccine. Each CDR3 is given with its conserved first and last residue. D genes are given only for firm matches. Rows may omit the clone size; those that give it use once, few, many or a size class.

length | J | V | size | D | CDR3 | DNA
14 | TRBJ2-3 | TRBV20-1 | many | TRBD2 | CSARTSGGPDTQYF | TGCAGTGCTAGGACTAGCGGGGGCCCAGATACGCAGTATTTT
17 | TRBJ2-3 | TRBV11-2 | . | . | CASSSSRVNLGTDTQYF | TGTGCCAGCAGCTCCTCCAGGGTTAACCTAGGCACAGATACGCAGTATTTT
15 | TRBJ1-5 | TRBV2 | . | . | CASSAVIGGNQPQHF | TGTGCCAGCAGTGCCGTCATCGGCGGCAATCAGCCCCAGCATTTT
13 | TRBJ1-2 | TRBV10-2 | . | . | CASSVGNRDGYTF | TGCGCCAGCAGTGTAGGGAACAGGGACGGCTACACCTTC
11 | TRBJ2-5 | TRBV29-1 | . | . | CSVDSFGTQYF | TGCAGCGTTGACTCTTTTGGGACCCAGTACTTC
16 | TRBJ2-7 | TRBV20-1 | . | TRBD2 | CSATFTSGLSSYEQYF | TGCAGTGCCACCTTTACTAGCGGGCTGAGCTCCTACGAGCAGTACTTC
13 | TRBJ1-2 | TRBV15 | few | . | CATSRGGENGYTF | TGTGCCACCAGCAGGGGTGGGGAGAATGGCTACACCTTC
15 | TRBJ1-1 | TRBV4-3 | . | TRBD1 | CASSQVRDRYTEAFF | TGCGCCAGCAGCCAAGTCCGGGACAGGTACACTGAAGCTTTCTTT
18 | TRBJ2-6 | TRBV4-3 | many | . | CASSFKAQVNSGANVLTF | TGCGCCAGCAGCTTTAAGGCGCAGGTCAACTCTGGGGCCAACGTCCTGACTTTC
14 | TRBJ1-4 | TRBV12-3/TRBV12-4 | few | TRBD1 | CASTTGATNEKLFF | TGTGCCAGCACAACAGGGGCAACTAATGAAAAACTGTTTTTT
14 | TRBJ1-4 | TRBV20-1 | . | . | CSAREEGGPEKLFF | TGCAGTGCTAGAGAGGAGGGGGGCCCAGAAAAACTGTTTTTT
14 | TRBJ2-5 | TRBV4-1 | many | . | CASSQEGVLETQYF | TGCGCCAGCAGCCAAGAAGGGGTCCTCGAGACCCAGTACTTC
17 | TRBJ2-1 | TRBV21-1 | . | . | CASSKEEGAVLYNEQFF | TGTGCCAGCAGCAAAGAGGAGGGGGCCGTCCTTTACAATGAGCAGTTCTTC
15 | TRBJ2-7 | TRBV6-5 | few | TRBD2 | CASSSERGTSYEQYF | TGTGCCAGCAGTTCGGAGCGGGGAACCTCCTACGAGCAGTACTTC
12 | TRBJ1-2 | TRBV29-1 | . | TRBD1 | CSVPDRGGGYTF | TGCAGCGTTCCGGACAGGGGAGGGGGCTACACCTTC